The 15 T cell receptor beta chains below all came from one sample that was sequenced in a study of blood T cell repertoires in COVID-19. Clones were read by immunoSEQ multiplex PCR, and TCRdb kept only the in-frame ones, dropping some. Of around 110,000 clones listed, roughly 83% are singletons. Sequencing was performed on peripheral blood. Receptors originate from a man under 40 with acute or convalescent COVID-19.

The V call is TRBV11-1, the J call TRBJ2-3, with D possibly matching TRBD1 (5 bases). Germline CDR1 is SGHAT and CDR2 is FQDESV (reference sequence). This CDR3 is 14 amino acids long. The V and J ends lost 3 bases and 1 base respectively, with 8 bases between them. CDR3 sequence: CASSFTTGTDTQYF. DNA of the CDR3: TGTGCCAGCAGCTTCACGACAGGCACAGATACGCAGTATTTT.

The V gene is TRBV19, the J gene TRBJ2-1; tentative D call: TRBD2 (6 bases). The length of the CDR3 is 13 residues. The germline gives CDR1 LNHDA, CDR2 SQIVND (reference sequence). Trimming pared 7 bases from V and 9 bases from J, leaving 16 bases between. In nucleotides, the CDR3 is TGTGCCAGTAATAGCGGAGGGTTAGCTGAGCAGTTCTTC. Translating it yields CASNSGGLAEQFF. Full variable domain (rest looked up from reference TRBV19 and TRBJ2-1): DGGITQSPKYLFRKEGQNVTLSCEQNLNHDAMYWYRQDPGQGLRLIYYSQIVNDFQKGDIAEGYSVSREKKESFPLTVTSAQKNPTAFYLCASNSGGLAEQFFGPGTRLTVL.

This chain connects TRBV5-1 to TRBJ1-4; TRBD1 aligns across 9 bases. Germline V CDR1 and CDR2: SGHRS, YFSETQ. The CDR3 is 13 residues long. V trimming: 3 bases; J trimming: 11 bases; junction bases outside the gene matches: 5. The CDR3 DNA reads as TGCGCCAGCAGCTCCGGACAGGGGTGGAAACTGTTTTTT. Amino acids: CASSSGQGWKLFF.

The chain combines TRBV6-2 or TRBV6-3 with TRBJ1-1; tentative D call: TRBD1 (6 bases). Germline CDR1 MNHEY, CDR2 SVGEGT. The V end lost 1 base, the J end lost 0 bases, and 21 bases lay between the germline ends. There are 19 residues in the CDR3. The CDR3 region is CASSYFPFGLGQLNTEAFF. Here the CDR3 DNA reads TGTGCCAGCAGTTACTTCCCCTTCGGATTAGGACAGCTGAACACTGAAGCTTTCTTT.

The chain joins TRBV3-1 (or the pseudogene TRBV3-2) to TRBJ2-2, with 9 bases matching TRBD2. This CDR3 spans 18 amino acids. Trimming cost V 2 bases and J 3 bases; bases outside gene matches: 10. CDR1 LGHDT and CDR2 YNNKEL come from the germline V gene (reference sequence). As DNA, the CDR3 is TGTGCCAGCAGCCAATGGCTGGCGGGAGGGCCCGACACCGGGGAGCTGTTTTTT. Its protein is CASSQWLAGGPDTGELFF.

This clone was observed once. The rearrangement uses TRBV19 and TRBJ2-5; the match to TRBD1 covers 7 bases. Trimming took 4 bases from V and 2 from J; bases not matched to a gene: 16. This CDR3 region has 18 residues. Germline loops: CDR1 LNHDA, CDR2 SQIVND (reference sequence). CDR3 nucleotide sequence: TGTGCCAGTAGTACGAGCTCGACTCCGGGACAGCTTCAAGAGACCCAGTACTTC. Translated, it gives CASSTSSTPGQLQETQYF.

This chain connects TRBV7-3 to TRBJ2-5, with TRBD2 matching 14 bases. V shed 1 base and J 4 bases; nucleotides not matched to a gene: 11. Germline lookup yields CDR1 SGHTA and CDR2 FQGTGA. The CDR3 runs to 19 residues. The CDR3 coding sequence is TGTGCCAGCAGCTTAATTGGACTAGCGGGGGGCCCGGTAGCAGAGACCCAGTACTTC. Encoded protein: CASSLIGLAGGPVAETQYF.

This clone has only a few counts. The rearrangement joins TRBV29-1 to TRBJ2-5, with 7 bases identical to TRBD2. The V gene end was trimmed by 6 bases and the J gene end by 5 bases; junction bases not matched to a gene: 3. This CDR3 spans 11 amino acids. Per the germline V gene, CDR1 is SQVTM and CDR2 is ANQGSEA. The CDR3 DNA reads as TGCAGCGTCGGGGGGATGGAGACCCAGTACTTC. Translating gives CSVGGMETQYF.

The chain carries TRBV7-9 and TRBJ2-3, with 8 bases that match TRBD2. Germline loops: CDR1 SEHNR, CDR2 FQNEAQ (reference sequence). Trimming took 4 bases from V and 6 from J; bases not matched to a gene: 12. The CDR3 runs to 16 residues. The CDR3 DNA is TGTGCCAGCAGCTCTACCCCCAGCGGGAGTATGGATACGCAGTATTTT. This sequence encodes CASSSTPSGSMDTQYF.

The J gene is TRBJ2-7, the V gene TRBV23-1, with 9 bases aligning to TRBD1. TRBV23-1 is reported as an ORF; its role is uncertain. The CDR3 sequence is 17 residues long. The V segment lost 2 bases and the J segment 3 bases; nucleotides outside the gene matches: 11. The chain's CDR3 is CASSQLEGQGRSYEQYF. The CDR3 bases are TGCGCCAGCAGTCAACTCGAAGGACAGGGGAGGAGCTACGAGCAGTACTTC.

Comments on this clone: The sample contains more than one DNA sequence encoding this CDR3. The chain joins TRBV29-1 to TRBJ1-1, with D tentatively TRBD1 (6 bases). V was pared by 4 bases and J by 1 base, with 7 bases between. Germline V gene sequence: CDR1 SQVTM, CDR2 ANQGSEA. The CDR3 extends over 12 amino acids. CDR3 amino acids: CSVVQGNTEAFF. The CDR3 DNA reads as TGCAGCGTTGTACAGGGGAACACTGAAGCTTTCTTT.

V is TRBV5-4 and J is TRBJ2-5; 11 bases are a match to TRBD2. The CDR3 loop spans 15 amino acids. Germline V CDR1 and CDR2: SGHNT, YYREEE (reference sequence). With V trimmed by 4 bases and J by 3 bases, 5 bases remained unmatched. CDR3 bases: TGTGCCAGCAGCCAGCAACTAGCGGGAGAAGAGACCCAGTACTTC. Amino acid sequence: CASSQQLAGEETQYF. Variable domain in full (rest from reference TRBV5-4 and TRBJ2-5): ETGVTQSPTHLIKTRGQQVTLRCSSQSGHNTVSWYQQALGQGPQFIFQYYREEENGRGNFPPRFSGLQFPNYSSELNVNALELDDSALYLCASSQQLAGEETQYFGPGTRLLVL.

CDR3 DNA: TGCGCCAGCAGCCTCGGAGGGGGCTTTCCCTACGAGCAGTACTTC. This codes for CASSLGGGFPYEQYF. The genes are TRBV4-1 and TRBJ2-7; tentatively, D is TRBD1 (7 bases). This CDR3 has 15 amino acids. Germline values: CDR1 MGHRA, CDR2 YSYEKL. Between the trimmed V and J ends, which lost 4 bases and 2 bases, there was a span of 15 bases.

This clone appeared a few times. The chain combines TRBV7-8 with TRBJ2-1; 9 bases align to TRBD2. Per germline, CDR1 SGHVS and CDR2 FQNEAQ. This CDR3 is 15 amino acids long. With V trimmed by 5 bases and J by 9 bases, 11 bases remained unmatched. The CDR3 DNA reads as TGTGCCAGCAGCCAAGATCGCCGACTAGCGGTTGAGCAGTTCTTC. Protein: CASSQDRRLAVEQFF.

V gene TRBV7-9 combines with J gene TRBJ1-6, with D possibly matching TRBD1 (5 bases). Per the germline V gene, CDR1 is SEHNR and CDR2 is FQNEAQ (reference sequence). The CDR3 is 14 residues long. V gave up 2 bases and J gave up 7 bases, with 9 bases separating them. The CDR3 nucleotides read TGTGCCAGCAGCTTACCAGGGCCGAATTCACCCCTCCACTTT. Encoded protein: CASSLPGPNSPLHF.